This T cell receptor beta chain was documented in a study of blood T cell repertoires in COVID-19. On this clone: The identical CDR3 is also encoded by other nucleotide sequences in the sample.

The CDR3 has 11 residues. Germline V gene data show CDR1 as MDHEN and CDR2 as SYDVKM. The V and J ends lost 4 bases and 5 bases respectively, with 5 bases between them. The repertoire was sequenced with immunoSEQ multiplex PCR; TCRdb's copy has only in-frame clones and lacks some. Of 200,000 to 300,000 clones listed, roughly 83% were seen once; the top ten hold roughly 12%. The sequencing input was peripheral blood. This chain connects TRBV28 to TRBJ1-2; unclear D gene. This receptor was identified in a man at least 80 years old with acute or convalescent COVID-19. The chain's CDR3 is CASSSFYGYTF. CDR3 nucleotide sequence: TGTGCCAGCAGTTCCTTTTATGGCTACACCTTC.